The rows below give T cell receptor beta chains drawn from one sample of a study of blood T cell repertoires in COVID-19. Some clones are missing from TCRdb's copy, which holds only in-frame ones; the method was immunoSEQ multiplex PCR. The data hold approximately 44,000 clones, with 86% observed a single time. Sequenced: peripheral blood. These receptors were collected from a man aged 55 to 69 with active COVID-19. CDR3s include the opening cysteine and the closing phenylalanine or tryptophan. The D gene is left open where the match is weak. Rows may omit the clone size; those that give it use once, few, many or a size class.

V gene,D gene,clone size,J gene,CDR3 DNA,CDR3 protein
TRBV24-1,-,-,TRBJ1-5,TGTGCCACCAGTGATTTCACAGCCCGGGGGATCCATCAGCCCCAGCATTTT,CATSDFTARGIHQPQHF
TRBV7-2,TRBD1,-,TRBJ2-7,TGTGCCAGCAGCCGTACAGGACAGGGGGGCGCCTACGAGCAGTACTTC,CASSRTGQGGAYEQYF
TRBV20-1,-,-,TRBJ1-4,TGCAGTGCTAGTCTGGGGAGTGAAAAACTGTTTTTT,CSASLGSEKLFF
TRBV7-2,-,-,TRBJ2-5,TGTGCCAGCAGCTTAGCGCCGACAGCTGAGACCCAGTACTTC,CASSLAPTAETQYF
TRBV7-6,-,once,TRBJ2-6,TGTGCCAGCAGCTTAGGGCCCTCTGGGGCCAACGTCCTGACTTTC,CASSLGPSGANVLTF
TRBV14,-,-,TRBJ1-1,TGTGCCAGCAGCCAAGGTCTACAGGGTGAAGCTTTCTTT,CASSQGLQGEAFF
TRBV27,TRBD1,-,TRBJ2-5,TGTGCCAGCAGTTTAGCTCTGAGACAGGGTGAGACCCAGTACTTC,CASSLALRQGETQYF
TRBV4-1,-,-,TRBJ1-4,TGCGCCAGCAGCCAAGACAGGGAGGGGTTTGAAAAACTGTTTTTT,CASSQDREGFEKLFF
TRBV7-7,-,-,TRBJ2-5,TGTGCCAGCAGCTTGGCTCAAAAAGAGACCCAGTACTTC,CASSLAQKETQYF
TRBV18,-,-,TRBJ1-3,TGTGCCAGCTCACCACAGAACAGGCCTCGAAACACCATATATTTT,CASSPQNRPRNTIYF
TRBV19,-,-,TRBJ2-7,TGTGCCAGTAGTATAGTAGCAGAGAAATACGAGCAGTACTTC,CASSIVAEKYEQYF
TRBV3-1/TRBV3-2,-,-,TRBJ2-5,TGTGCCAGCAGCCGGGTCGGGGAGACCCAGTACTTC,CASSRVGETQYF
TRBV27,-,-,TRBJ2-7,TGTGCCAGCAGGGGCGGGATACGTTCCTACGAGCAGTACTTC,CASRGGIRSYEQYF
TRBV11-2,-,few,TRBJ1-3,TGTGCCAGCAGCATACCGGGAAACCTCGGAAACACCATATATTTT,CASSIPGNLGNTIYF
TRBV19,-,-,TRBJ1-4,TGTGCCAGTAGTATTAGCCCGGCGAGAGAAAAACTGTTTTTT,CASSISPAREKLFF
TRBV5-1,-,-,TRBJ1-4,TGCGCCAGCAGCTTGGCAGGGGCGGGCGAAGAAAAACTGTTTTTT,CASSLAGAGEEKLFF
TRBV7-6,TRBD2,-,TRBJ2-1,TGTGCCAGCAGCGACCCGCGGCGGGAGGACCACAATGAGCAGTTCTTC,CASSDPRREDHNEQFF
TRBV11-2,TRBD2,-,TRBJ2-5,TGTGCCAGCAGGCGTGGGCTAGCGGGAGTTGAGACCCAGTACTTC,CASRRGLAGVETQYF
TRBV7-8,TRBD2,-,TRBJ2-7,TGTGCCAGCAGCCAAAGACTAGCGGGAGTCGAGCAGTACTTC,CASSQRLAGVEQYF
TRBV19,-,-,TRBJ2-2,TGTGCCAGTAGTGCAGTCCATGGCGGGGAGCTGTTTTTT,CASSAVHGGELFF
TRBV11-2,TRBD1,-,TRBJ2-7,TGTGCCAGCAGCTCCGCCGACAGGGGAAAGAACGAGCAGTACTTC,CASSSADRGKNEQYF
TRBV19,TRBD2,-,TRBJ2-7,TGTGCCAGTAGTCAGGGACTAGCGGGTTACGAGCAGTACTTC,CASSQGLAGYEQYF
TRBV27,TRBD1,-,TRBJ2-6,TGTGCCAGCAGTTTAGCAGGGGGCGTTGGGGCCAACGTCCTGACTTTC,CASSLAGGVGANVLTF
TRBV29-1,-,-,TRBJ2-1,TGCAGCGTTGAAAAGTCAGGGGCCGACAATGAGCAGTTCTTC,CSVEKSGADNEQFF
TRBV6-5,-,-,TRBJ2-1,TGTGCCAGCACCCCCCTTGGGGGGGCGAATGAGCAGTTCTTC,CASTPLGGANEQFF
TRBV6-2/TRBV6-3,TRBD2,-,TRBJ2-7,TGTGCCAGCAGTACCCCTAGCGGGAGCTCCTACGAGCAGTACTTC,CASSTPSGSSYEQYF
TRBV12-3/TRBV12-4,-,-,TRBJ1-1,TGTGCCAGCACCAGGGGCCCGAACACTGAAGCTTTCTTT,CASTRGPNTEAFF
TRBV2,TRBD1,-,TRBJ2-2,TGTGCCAGCAGTCTACAGGGGGCGGGCGGGGAGCTGTTTTTT,CASSLQGAGGELFF
TRBV6-2/TRBV6-3,TRBD2,-,TRBJ2-5,TGTGCCAGCAGTTACTGGAATAGCGGGAGGGCAGGAGAGACCCAGTACTTC,CASSYWNSGRAGETQYF
TRBV19,-,-,TRBJ2-3,TGTGCCAGTAGTATTAGGACAAGCACAGATACGCAGTATTTT,CASSIRTSTDTQYF
TRBV3-1/TRBV3-2,-,-,TRBJ1-5,TGTGCCAGCAGCCGAGACAGCCTAGGGGGGCCCCAGCATTTT,CASSRDSLGGPQHF
TRBV5-5,TRBD1,once,TRBJ1-5,TGTGCCAGCAGCCAAGGGACAGGAGAGAATCAGCCCCAGCATTTT,CASSQGTGENQPQHF
TRBV6-4,-,few,TRBJ1-4,TGTGCCAGCAGTGACAACCAGGGCGGAAAACTGTTTTTT,CASSDNQGGKLFF